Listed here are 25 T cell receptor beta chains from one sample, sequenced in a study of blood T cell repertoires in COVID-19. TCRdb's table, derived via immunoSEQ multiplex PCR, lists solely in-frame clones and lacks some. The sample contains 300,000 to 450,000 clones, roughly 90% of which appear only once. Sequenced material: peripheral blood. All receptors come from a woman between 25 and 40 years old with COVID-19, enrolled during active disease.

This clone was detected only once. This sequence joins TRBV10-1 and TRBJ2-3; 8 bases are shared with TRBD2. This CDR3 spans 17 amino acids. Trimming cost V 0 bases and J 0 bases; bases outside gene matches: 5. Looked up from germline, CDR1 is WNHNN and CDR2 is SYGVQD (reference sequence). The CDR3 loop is CASSESSASGSTDTQYF. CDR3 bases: TGCGCCAGCAGTGAGTCATCGGCTAGCGGGAGCACAGATACGCAGTATTTT.

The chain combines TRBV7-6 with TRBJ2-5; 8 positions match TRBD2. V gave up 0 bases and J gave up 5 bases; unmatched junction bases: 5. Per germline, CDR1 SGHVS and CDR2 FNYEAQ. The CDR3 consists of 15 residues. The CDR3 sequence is CASSLASGSTETQYF. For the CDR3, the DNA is TGTGCCAGCAGCTTAGCGAGCGGGAGTACGGAGACCCAGTACTTC.

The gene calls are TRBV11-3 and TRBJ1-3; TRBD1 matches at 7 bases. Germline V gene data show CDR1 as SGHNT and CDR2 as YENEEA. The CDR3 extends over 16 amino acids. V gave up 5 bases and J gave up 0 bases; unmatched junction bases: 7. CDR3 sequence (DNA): TGTGCCAGCAGCGGAGGACAGGTCGGCTCTGGAAACACCATATATTTT. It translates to CASSGGQVGSGNTIYF.

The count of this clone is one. The CDR3 DNA reads as TGTGCCAGCAGTCCCCGGTGGCTAAGCGGGACCACCGGGGAGCTGTTTTTT. This sequence encodes CASSPRWLSGTTGELFF. This chain links TRBV27 with TRBJ2-2, with 7 bases fitting TRBD2. This CDR3 is 17 amino acids long. CDR1 is MNHEY and CDR2 is SMNVEV in the germline V gene (reference sequence). Trimming removed 5 bases from V and 4 bases from J; junction bases left unmatched: 13.

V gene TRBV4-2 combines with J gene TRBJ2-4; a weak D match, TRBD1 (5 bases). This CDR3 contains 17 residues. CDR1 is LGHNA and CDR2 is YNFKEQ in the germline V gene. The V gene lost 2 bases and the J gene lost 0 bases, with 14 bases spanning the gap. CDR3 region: CASSQLQTVTAKNIQYF. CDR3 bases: TGTGCCAGCAGCCAACTCCAGACAGTAACAGCCAAAAACATTCAGTACTTC.

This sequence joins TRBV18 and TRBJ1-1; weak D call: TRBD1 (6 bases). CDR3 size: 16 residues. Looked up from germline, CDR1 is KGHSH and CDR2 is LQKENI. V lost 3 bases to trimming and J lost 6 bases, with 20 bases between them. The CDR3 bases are TGTGCCAGCTCACCGGATGCAGGAGGGGGGGTCGCTGAAGCTTTCTTT. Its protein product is CASSPDAGGGVAEAFF.

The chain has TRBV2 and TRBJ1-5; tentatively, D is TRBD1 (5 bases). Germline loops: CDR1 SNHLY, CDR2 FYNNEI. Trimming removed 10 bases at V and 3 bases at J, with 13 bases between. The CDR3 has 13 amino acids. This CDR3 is CATLGGYNQPQHF. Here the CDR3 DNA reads TGTGCCACCCTGGGGGGTTACAATCAGCCCCAGCATTTT.

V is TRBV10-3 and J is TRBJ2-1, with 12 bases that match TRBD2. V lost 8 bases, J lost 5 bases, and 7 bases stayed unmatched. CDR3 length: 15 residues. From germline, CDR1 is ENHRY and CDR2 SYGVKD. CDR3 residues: CAIGPTSGSNNEQFF. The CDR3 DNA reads TGTGCCATCGGGCCGACTAGCGGGAGTAACAATGAGCAGTTCTTC.

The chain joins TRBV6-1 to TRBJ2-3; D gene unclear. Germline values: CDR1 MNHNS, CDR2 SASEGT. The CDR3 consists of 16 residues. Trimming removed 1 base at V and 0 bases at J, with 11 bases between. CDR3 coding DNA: TGTGCCAGCAGTGAAGTGAGTGGTAGTAGCACAGATACGCAGTATTTT. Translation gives CASSEVSGSSTDTQYF.

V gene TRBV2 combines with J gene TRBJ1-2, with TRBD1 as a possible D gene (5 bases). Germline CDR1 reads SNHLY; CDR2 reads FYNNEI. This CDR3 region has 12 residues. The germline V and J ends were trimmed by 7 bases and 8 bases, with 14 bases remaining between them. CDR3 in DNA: TGTGCCAGCACTGGGGCCCGCCGAGGCTACACCTTC. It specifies CASTGARRGYTF.

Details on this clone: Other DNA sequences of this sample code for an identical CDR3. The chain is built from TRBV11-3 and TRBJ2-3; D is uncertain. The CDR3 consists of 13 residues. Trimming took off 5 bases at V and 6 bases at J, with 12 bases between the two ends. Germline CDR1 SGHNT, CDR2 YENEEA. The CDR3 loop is CASSIGPPDTQYF. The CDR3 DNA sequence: TGTGCCAGCAGCATCGGTCCCCCGGATACGCAGTATTTT.

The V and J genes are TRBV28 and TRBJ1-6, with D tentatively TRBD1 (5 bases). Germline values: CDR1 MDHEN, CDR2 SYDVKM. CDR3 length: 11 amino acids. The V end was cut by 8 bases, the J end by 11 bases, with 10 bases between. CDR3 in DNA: TGTGCCAGCGGGGGGGTTACACCCCTCCACTTT. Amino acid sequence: CASGGVTPLHF.

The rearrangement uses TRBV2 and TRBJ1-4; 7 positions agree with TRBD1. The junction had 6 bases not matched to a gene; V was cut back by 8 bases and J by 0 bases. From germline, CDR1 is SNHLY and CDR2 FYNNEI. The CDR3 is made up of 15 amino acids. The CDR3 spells CASGTDHATNEKLFF. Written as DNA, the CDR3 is TGTGCCAGCGGGACAGACCATGCAACTAATGAAAAACTGTTTTTT.

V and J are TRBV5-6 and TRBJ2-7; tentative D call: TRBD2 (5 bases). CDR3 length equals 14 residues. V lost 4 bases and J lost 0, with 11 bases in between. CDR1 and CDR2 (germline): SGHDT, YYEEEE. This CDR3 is CASSRETISYEQYF. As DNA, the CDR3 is TGTGCCAGCAGCAGGGAGACGATCTCCTACGAGCAGTACTTC. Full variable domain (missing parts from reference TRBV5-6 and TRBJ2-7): DAGVTQSPTHLIKTRGQQVTLRCSPKSGHDTVSWYQQALGQGPQFIFQYYEEEERQRGNFPDRFSGHQFPNYSSELNVNALLLGDSALYLCASSRETISYEQYFGPGTRLTVT.

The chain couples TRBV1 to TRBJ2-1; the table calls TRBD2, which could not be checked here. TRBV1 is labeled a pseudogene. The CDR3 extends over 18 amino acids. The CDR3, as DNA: TGCACCAGCAGCCATCAAAAAGCGGGAGGGCCTTCCTACAATGAGCAGTTCTTC. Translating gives CTSSHQKAGGPSYNEQFF.

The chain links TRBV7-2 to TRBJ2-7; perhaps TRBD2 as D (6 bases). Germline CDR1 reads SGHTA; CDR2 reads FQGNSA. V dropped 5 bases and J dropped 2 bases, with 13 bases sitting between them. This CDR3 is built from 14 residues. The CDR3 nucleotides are TGTGCCAGCAGCCCGGTTGGGGGGACCTACGAGCAGTACGTC. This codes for CASSPVGGTYEQYV.

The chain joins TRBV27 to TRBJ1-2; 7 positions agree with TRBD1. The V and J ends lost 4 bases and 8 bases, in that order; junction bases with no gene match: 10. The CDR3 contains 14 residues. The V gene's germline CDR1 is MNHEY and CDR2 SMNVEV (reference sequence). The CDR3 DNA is TGTGCCAGCAGTTATTCCGGGACAGATCGGGGCTACACCTTC. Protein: CASSYSGTDRGYTF.

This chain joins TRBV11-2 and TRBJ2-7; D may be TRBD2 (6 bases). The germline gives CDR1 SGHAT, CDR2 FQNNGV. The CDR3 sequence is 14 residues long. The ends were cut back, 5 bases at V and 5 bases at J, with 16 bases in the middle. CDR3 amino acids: CASSLGWEAHEQYF. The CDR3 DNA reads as TGTGCCAGCAGCCTCGGGTGGGAGGCCCACGAGCAGTACTTC.

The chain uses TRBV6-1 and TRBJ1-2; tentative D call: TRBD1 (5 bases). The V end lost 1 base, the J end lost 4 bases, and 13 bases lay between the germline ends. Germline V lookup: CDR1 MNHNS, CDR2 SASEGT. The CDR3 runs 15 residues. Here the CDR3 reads CASSEVGQGGYGYTF. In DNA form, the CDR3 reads TGTGCCAGCAGTGAAGTCGGGCAGGGCGGCTATGGCTACACCTTC.

In DNA form, the CDR3 reads TGTGCCAGCGGCCGTCCCCAGTACTTC. This gives the protein CASGRPQYF. The chain links TRBV21-1 to TRBJ2-5; the table's D call TRBD1 went unverified against the DNA. TRBV21-1 is an annotated pseudogene. This CDR3 has 9 amino acids.

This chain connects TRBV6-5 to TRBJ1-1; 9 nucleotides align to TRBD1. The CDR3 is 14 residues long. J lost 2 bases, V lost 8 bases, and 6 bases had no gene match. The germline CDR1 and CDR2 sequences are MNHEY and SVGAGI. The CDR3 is CASSYRGLNTEAFF. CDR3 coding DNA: TGTGCCAGCTCCTACAGGGGGCTCAACACTGAAGCTTTCTTT.

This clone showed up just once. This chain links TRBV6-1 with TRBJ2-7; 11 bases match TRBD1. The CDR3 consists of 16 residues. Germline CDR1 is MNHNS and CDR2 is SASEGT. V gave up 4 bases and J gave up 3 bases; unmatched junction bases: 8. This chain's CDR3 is CASSGRDRGSSYEQYF. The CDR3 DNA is TGTGCCAGCAGTGGCCGGGACAGGGGGTCGAGCTACGAGCAGTACTTC.

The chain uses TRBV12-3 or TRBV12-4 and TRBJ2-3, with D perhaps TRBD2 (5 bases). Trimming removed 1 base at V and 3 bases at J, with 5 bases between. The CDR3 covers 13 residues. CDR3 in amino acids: CASSLGRTDTQYF. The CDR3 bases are TGTGCCAGCAGTTTAGGGAGGACAGATACGCAGTATTTT.

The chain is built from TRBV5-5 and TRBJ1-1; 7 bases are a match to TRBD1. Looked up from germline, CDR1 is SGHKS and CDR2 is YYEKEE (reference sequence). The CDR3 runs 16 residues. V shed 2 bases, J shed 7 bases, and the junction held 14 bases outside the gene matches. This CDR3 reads CASSFLAGTAKSEAFF. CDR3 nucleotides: TGTGCCAGCAGCTTTTTAGCCGGGACAGCCAAAAGTGAAGCTTTCTTT.

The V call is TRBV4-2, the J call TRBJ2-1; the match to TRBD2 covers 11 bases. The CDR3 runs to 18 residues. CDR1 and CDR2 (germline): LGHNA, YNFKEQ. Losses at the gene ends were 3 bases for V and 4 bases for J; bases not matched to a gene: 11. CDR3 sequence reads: CASSHRRPGLAEYNEQFF. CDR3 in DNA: TGTGCCAGCAGCCATCGACGACCGGGACTAGCGGAATACAATGAGCAGTTCTTC.